A selection of T cell receptor beta chains follows, all from one sample in a study of T cells in Graves' hyperthyroidism and ophthalmopathy. Via MiXCR, TCRdb re-called the multiplex PCR reads, giving one row per CDR3 protein. This table holds approximately 400,000 distinct CDR3 sequences, around 13% found once. Sequenced: blood. These receptors were collected from a woman aged 60-75 years with Graves' hyperthyroidism. Both conserved end residues are trimmed from each CDR3. Clone size is not always given. Where it is, it says once, few, many or a class for expanded clones.

j_call clone_size v_call cdr3_aa
TRBJ1-5 many TRBV2 ASSGQGQPQH
TRBJ2-5 many TRBV12-3/TRBV12-4 ASSSGTGSRKTQY
TRBJ2-3 many TRBV5-1 ASSLVPGGTDTQY
TRBJ1-6 few TRBV14 ASSHRWGYSPLH
TRBJ1-1 few TRBV27 ASSLGAGDTEAF
TRBJ2-1 many TRBV2 ASRGRGLAVYNEQF
TRBJ2-1 . TRBV20-1 SAQPTLAGGMHEQF
TRBJ2-1 . TRBV19 ASSSRALYNEQF
TRBJ2-1 . TRBV2 ASRRTGVLNEQF
TRBJ1-2 . TRBV20-1 SARAGGIYGYT
TRBJ1-1 many TRBV12-3/TRBV12-4 ASSQGQLLNTEAF